A single T cell receptor beta chain is shown here with its context. Per the original data handling: The authors estimated nucleated cell counts from reference gene primer amplification. This table comes from immunoSEQ multiplex PCR, and its TCRdb copy is limited to in-frame clones, with some not included. V and J calls plus clone size are reproduced from that table; the DNA served to infer D and trimming. Of 100,000 to 150,000 clones in the sample, about nine tenths are singletons; the top ten hold about 9.4%. This record belongs to a study of blood T cell repertoires in COVID-19. Turning to the study itself: Sites in the United States, Italy and Spain provided acute and convalescent COVID-19 samples. The analysed material was cDNA or gDNA that came from T cells, B-cell-depleted T cells, or PBMCs.

This TCR was sampled from a middle-aged man with acute or convalescent COVID-19. Material: peripheral blood.

The CDR3 sequence is CASSLGQGDEQFF. The DNA for the CDR3 is TGTGCCAGCAGCTTGGGACAGGGGGATGAGCAGTTCTTC. The chain carries TRBV7-2 and TRBJ2-1, with 11 nucleotides matching TRBD1. The V gene end was trimmed by 3 bases and the J gene end by 8 bases; junction bases not matched to a gene: 0. The CDR3 extends over 13 amino acids. The germline V gene has CDR1 SGHTA and CDR2 FQGNSA.